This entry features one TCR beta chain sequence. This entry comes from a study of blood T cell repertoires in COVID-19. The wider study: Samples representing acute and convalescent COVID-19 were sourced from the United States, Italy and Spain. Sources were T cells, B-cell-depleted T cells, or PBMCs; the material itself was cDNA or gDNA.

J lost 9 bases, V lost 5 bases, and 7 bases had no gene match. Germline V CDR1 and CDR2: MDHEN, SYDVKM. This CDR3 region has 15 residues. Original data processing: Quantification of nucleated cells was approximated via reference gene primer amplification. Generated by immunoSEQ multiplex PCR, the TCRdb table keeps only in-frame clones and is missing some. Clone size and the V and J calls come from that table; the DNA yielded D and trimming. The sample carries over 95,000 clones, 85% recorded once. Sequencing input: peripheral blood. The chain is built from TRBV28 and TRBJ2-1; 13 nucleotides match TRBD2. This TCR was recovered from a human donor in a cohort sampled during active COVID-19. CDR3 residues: CASSPGLAGRSEQFF. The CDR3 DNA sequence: TGTGCCAGCAGTCCGGGACTAGCGGGGAGGTCTGAGCAGTTCTTC.